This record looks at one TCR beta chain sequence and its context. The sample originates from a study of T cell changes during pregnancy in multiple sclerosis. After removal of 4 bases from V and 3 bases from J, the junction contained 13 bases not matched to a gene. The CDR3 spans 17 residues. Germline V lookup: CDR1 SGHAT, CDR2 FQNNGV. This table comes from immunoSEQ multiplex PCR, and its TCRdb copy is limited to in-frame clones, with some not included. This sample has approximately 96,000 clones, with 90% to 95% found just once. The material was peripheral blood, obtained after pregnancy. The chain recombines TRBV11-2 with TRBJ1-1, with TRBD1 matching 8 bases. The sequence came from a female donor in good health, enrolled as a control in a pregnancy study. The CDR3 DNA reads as TGTGCCAGCAGCTCTCACCGACAGGGGCTAAGGTACACTGAAGCTTTCTTT. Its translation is CASSSHRQGLRYTEAFF.